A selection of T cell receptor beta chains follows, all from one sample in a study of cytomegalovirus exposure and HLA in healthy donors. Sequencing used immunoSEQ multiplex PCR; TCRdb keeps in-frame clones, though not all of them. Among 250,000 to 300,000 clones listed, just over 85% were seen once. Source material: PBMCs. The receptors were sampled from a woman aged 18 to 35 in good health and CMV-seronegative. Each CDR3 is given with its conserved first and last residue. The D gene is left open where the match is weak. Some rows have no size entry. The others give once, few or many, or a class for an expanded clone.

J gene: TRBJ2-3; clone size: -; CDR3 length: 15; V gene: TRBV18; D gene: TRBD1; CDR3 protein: CASSPRDRGTDTQYF; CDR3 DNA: TGTGCCAGCTCACCACGGGACAGGGGGACAGATACGCAGTATTTT
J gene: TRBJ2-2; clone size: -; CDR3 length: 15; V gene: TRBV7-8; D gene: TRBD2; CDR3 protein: CASSPRWRENGELFF; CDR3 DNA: TGTGCCAGCAGCCCCCGTTGGCGGGAGAACGGGGAGCTGTTTTTT
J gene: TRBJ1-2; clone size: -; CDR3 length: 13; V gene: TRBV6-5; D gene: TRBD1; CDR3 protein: CASSPGQGGGYTF; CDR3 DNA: TGTGCCAGCAGTCCAGGACAGGGAGGTGGCTACACCTTC
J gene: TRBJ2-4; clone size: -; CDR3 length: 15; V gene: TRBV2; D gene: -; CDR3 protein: CASSVWAGGQNIQYF; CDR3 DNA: TGTGCCAGCAGTGTTTGGGCAGGGGGGCAAAACATTCAGTACTTC
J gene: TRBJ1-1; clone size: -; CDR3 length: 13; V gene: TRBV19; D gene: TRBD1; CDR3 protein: CASSIGTGTEAFF; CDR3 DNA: TGTGCCAGTAGTATAGGGACAGGCACTGAAGCTTTCTTT
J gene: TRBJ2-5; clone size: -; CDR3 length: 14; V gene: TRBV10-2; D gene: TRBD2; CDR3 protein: CASSAGLAGGTQYF; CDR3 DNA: TGCGCCAGCAGTGCGGGACTAGCGGGCGGGACCCAGTACTTC
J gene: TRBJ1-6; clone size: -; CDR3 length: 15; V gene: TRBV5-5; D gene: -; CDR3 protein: CASSFFSGGQSPLHF; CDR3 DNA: TGTGCCAGCAGCTTCTTCTCTGGGGGCCAATCACCCCTCCACTTT
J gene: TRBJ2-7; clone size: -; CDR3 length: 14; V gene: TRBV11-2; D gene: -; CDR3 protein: CASSIRQASYEQYF; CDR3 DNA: TGTGCCAGCAGCATTCGACAGGCCTCCTACGAGCAGTACTTC
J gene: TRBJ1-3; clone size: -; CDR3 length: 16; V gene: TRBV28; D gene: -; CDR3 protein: CASSLPYRFAGNTIYF; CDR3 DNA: TGTGCCAGCAGTTTACCTTACAGGTTCGCCGGAAACACCATATATTTT
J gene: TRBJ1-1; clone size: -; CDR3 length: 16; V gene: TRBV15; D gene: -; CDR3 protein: CATSRRQSPLNTEAFF; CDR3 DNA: TGTGCCACCAGCAGAAGACAGAGCCCCTTGAACACTGAAGCTTTCTTT
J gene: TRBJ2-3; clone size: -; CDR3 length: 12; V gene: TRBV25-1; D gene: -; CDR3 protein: CASRWGEDTQYF; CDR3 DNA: TGTGCCAGCAGATGGGGGGAAGATACGCAGTATTTT
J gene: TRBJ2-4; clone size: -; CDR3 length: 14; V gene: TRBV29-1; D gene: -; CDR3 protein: CSVDFGLAKNIQYF; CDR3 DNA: TGCAGCGTTGATTTTGGACTAGCCAAAAACATTCAGTACTTC
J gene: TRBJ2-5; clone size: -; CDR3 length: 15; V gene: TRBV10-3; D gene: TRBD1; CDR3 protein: CAISEEGQRQETQYF; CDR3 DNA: TGTGCCATCAGTGAAGAGGGACAGCGGCAAGAGACCCAGTACTTC
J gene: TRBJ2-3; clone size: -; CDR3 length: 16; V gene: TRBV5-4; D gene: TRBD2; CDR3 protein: CASSTGPSGVTDTQYF; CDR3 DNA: TGTGCCAGCAGCACGGGGCCTAGCGGGGTGACAGATACGCAGTATTTT
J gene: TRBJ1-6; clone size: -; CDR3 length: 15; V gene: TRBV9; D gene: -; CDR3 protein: CASSVDGARNSPLHF; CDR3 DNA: TGTGCCAGCAGCGTAGATGGGGCGAGGAATTCACCCCTCCACTTT
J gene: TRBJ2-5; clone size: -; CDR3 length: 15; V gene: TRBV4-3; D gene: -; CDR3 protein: CASSQVGTAQETQYF; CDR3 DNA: TGCGCCAGCAGCCAAGTCGGGACTGCTCAAGAGACCCAGTACTTC
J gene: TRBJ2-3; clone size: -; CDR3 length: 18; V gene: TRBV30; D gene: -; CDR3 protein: CAWSVLLLAGESTDTQYF; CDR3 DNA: TGTGCCTGGAGTGTACTTCTTTTGGCCGGGGAGTCCACAGATACGCAGTATTTT
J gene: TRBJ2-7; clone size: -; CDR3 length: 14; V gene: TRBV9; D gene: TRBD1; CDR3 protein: CASSPRTGGYEQYF; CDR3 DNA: TGTGCCAGCAGCCCCCGGACAGGGGGCTACGAGCAGTACTTC
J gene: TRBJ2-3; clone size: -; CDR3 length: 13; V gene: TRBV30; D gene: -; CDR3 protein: CAAQSGNADTQYF; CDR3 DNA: TGTGCCGCCCAGTCCGGGAACGCAGATACGCAGTATTTT
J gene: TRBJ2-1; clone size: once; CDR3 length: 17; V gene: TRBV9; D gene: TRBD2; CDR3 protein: CASSVGASGGSYNEQFF; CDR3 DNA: TGTGCCAGCAGCGTAGGGGCTAGCGGGGGCTCCTACAATGAGCAGTTCTTC
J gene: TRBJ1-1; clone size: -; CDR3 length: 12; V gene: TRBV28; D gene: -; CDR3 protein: CASSLLYTEAFF; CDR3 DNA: TGTGCCAGCAGTCTTCTGTACACTGAAGCTTTCTTT
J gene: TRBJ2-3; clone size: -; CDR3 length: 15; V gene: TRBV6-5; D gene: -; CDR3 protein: CASSYTLQGGDTQYF; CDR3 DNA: TGTGCCAGCAGTTACACATTGCAGGGAGGAGATACGCAGTATTTT
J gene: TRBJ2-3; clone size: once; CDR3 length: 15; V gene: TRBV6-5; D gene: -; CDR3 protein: CASSYSPGGTDTQYF; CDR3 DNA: TGTGCCAGCAGCTACTCGCCGGGGGGCACAGATACGCAGTATTTT
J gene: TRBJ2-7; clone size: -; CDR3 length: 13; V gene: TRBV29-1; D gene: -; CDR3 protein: CSVEVRGLDEQYF; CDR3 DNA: TGCAGCGTTGAAGTGCGGGGCCTCGACGAGCAGTACTTC
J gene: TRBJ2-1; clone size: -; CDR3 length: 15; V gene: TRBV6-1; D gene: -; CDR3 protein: CASSETDRGWVEQFF; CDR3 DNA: TGTGCCAGCAGTGAAACGGACCGGGGGTGGGTTGAGCAGTTCTTC
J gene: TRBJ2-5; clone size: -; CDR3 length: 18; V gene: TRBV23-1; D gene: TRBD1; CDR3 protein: CASSPRDRRRGGGETQYF; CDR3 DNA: TGCGCCAGCAGTCCCCGGGACAGGAGGAGGGGCGGTGGGGAGACCCAGTACTTC
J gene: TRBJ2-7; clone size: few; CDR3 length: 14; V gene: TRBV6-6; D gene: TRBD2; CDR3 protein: CASSKTSGSYEQYF; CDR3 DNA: TGTGCCAGCAGCAAGACTAGCGGGAGTTACGAGCAGTACTTC
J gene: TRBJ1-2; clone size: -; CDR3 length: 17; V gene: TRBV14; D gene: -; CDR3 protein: CASSQDGGSTRSYGYTF; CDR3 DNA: TGTGCCAGCAGCCAAGATGGGGGCTCCACCAGGAGCTATGGCTACACCTTC
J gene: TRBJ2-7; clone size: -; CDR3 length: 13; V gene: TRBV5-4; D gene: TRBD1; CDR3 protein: CASSPGQGGEQYF; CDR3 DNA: TGTGCCAGCAGCCCGGGACAGGGAGGCGAGCAGTACTTC
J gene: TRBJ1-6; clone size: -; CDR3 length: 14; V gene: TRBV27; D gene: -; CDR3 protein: CASSLEARNSPLHF; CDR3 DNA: TGTGCCAGCAGTTTAGAGGCCAGAAATTCACCCCTCCACTTT
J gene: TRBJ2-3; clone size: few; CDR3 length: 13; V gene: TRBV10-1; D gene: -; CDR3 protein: CASRLDVSGTQYF; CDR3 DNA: TGCGCCAGCAGGCTAGATGTCTCTGGTACGCAGTATTTT
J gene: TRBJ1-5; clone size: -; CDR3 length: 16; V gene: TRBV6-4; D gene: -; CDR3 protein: CASSDSYSYSNQPQHF; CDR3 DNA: TGTGCCAGCAGTGACTCTTACAGCTATAGCAATCAGCCCCAGCATTTT
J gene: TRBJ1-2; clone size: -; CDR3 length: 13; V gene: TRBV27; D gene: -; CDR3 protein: CASSFGRGYGYTF; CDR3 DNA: TGTGCCAGCAGTTTCGGCCGAGGGTATGGCTACACCTTC
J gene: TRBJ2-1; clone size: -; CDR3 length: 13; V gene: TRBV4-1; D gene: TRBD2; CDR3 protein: CASSRTSDNEQFF; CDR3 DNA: TGCGCCAGCAGCCGGACTAGCGACAATGAGCAGTTCTTC
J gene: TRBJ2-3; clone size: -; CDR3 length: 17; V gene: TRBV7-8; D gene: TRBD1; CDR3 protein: CASSPFQGQGGTDTQYF; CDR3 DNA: TGTGCCAGCAGCCCATTTCAGGGACAGGGAGGCACAGATACGCAGTATTTT
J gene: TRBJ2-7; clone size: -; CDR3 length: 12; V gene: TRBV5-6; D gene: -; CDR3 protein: CASSLFGVEQYF; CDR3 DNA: TGTGCCAGCAGCCTTTTTGGAGTCGAGCAGTACTTC
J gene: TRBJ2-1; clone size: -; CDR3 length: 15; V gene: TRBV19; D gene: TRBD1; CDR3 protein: CASSRTGEPYNEQFF; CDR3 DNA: TGTGCCAGTAGCCGGACAGGGGAACCCTACAATGAGCAGTTCTTC
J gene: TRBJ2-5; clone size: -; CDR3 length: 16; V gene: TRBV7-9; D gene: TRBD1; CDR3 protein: CASSAPWDRDQETQYF; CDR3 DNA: TGTGCCAGCAGCGCACCTTGGGACAGGGACCAAGAGACCCAGTACTTC
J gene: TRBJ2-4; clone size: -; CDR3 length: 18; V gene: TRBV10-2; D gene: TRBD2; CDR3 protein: CASSESAGGKLAKNIQYF; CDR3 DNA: TGCGCCAGCAGTGAGTCCGCGGGGGGGAAACTAGCCAAAAACATTCAGTACTTC
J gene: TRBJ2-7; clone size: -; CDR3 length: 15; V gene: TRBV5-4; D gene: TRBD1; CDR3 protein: CASSLAAGTGDEQYF; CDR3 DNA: TGTGCCAGCAGCTTGGCCGCCGGGACAGGGGATGAGCAGTACTTC
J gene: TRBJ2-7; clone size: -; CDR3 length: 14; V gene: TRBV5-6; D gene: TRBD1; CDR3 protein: CASSFGTGSYEQYF; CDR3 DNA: TGTGCCAGCAGTTTCGGGACAGGGTCCTACGAGCAGTACTTC
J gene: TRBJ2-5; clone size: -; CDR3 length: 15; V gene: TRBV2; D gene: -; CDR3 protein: CASSLEGTKQETQYF; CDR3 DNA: TGTGCCAGCAGCCTCGAGGGAACAAAGCAAGAGACCCAGTACTTC
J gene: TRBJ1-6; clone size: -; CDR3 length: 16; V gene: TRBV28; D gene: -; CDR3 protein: CASSPPGEGESSPLHF; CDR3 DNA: TGTGCCAGCAGTCCCCCCGGAGAGGGCGAAAGTTCACCCCTCCACTTT
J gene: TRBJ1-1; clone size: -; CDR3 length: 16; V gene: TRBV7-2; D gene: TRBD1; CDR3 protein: CASSYGTGDWNTEAFF; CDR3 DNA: TGTGCCAGCAGCTATGGGACAGGAGATTGGAACACTGAAGCTTTCTTT
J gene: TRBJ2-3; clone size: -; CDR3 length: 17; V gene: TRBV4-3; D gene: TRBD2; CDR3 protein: CASSHLARGGATDTQYF; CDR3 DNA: TGCGCCAGCAGCCACCTGGCACGGGGGGGGGCAACAGATACGCAGTATTTT
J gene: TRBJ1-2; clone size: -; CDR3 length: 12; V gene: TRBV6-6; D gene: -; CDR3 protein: CASRGGEYGYTF; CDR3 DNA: TGTGCCAGCAGGGGGGGGGAATATGGCTACACCTTC